Listed below are T cell receptor beta chains from one sample, sequenced in a study of tumor and adjacent non-tumor tissue in lung cancer. TCRdb redid the calling of the multiplex PCR reads with MiXCR, one entry per CDR3 protein. The sample records about 82,000 distinct CDR3 sequences, around 77% being singletons. The sequenced sample consisted of lung tumor tissue. These receptors originate from a woman aged 45-60 years with non-small cell lung cancer. Both conserved end residues are part of each CDR3. Each record gives: CDR3 length, J gene, D gene, V gene, clone size, CDR3 DNA, CDR3 protein. The D gene is left open where the match is weak. Expanded clones get a size class; other rows say once, few or many, or leave the size out.

>14|TRBJ1-1|NA|TRBV7-9|many
TGTGCCAGCAGCTTCGGGGGGGTGAACACTGAAGCTTTCTTT
CASSFGGVNTEAFF
>18|TRBJ2-3|NA|TRBV12-3/TRBV12-4|NA
TGTGTCAGCAGACTCTACCAGGCAACAGCGAACCCCACAGATACGCAGTATTTT
CVSRLYQATANPTDTQYF
>16|TRBJ2-1|TRBD2|TRBV29-1|NA
TGCAGCGTCGCTACGACTAGCGGGAGGGCAGGGAATGAGCAGTTCTTC
CSVATTSGRAGNEQFF
>15|TRBJ2-5|NA|TRBV14|NA
TGTACCAGCAGCCAGGGCGGGACTTTACAAGGGACCCAGTACTTC
CTSSQGGTLQGTQYF
>14|TRBJ2-5|TRBD2|TRBV4-2|NA
TGTGCCAGCAGCCGAGGAGGGGAGGGAGAGACCCATTACTTC
CASSRGGEGETHYF
>13|TRBJ1-1|NA|TRBV6-1|NA
TGTGCCAGCAGTGCTCGGGAGGACACTGAAGCCTTCTTT
CASSAREDTEAFF
>15|TRBJ2-1|TRBD2|TRBV20-1|NA
TGCAGCGCTAGAGATTATGTGACTAGCGGGAGTGAGCAGTTCTTC
CSARDYVTSGSEQFF
>11|TRBJ2-1|NA|TRBV12-3/TRBV12-4|NA
TGTGCCAGCAGTTTGTCCCATGTGCAGTTCTTC
CASSLSHVQFF
>13|TRBJ2-1|NA|TRBV11-2|NA
TGTGCCAGCAGTTCGAAGGGATACGGTGAGCAGTTCTTC
CASSSKGYGEQFF
>15|TRBJ2-3|NA|TRBV11-2|once
TGTGCCAGTACCTTAGGACCCCCAGGAGACCATTCGCAGTATTTT
CASTLGPPGDHSQYF
>15|TRBJ1-3|NA|TRBV2|NA
TGTGGCAGCAGTCCTGGACAGAACCCTGGAAACACCATATATTTT
CGSSPGQNPGNTIYF
>16|TRBJ2-7|NA|TRBV6-5|NA
TGTGCCAGCAGTTATAGGGCTCTAGCGTGGGCCTACGAGCAGTACTTC
CASSYRALAWAYEQYF
>14|TRBJ2-3|TRBD2|TRBV10-3|NA
TGTGCCATCATTGACGCGGGAGGCGCAGATACGCAATATTTT
CAIIDAGGADTQYF
>16|TRBJ2-1|TRBD2|TRBV6-2/TRBV6-3|NA
TGTGCCAGGGGTTACGGGCGGGAGGCGTCGTACAATGAGCAGTTCTTC
CARGYGREASYNEQFF
>16|TRBJ2-7|TRBD2|TRBV11-2|many
TGTGCCAGCAGCTACGGCGGGAGGACCTCGGGAAGCGAGCAGTACTTC
CASSYGGRTSGSEQYF
>11|TRBJ2-4|TRBD1|TRBV6-5|many
TGTGCCAGCACCAATACAGGGGTTCAGTACTTC
CASTNTGVQYF
>15|TRBJ2-5|TRBD2|TRBV5-1|NA
TGCGCCAGCAGCTTGGTTCCTAGCGGGACAGAGACCCAGTACTTC
CASSLVPSGTETQYF
>15|TRBJ2-2|NA|TRBV24-1|NA
TGTGCCACCAGTGATTTGTGGACGGCCACAGGGGAGCTGTTTTTT
CATSDLWTATGELFF
>15|TRBJ2-7|NA|TRBV28|NA
TGTGCCAGCAGTTTCTCAGGACGGAGTCACTACGAGCAGTACTTC
CASSFSGRSHYEQYF
>11|TRBJ1-3|NA|TRBV28|NA
TGTGCCAGCACCTGGGGAAACAGCATGTATTTT
CASTWGNSMYF
>15|TRBJ2-1|TRBD1|TRBV29-1|NA
TGCAGCGTTGATTCTCCCGGACAGGGAAGGGATGAGCAGTTCTTC
CSVDSPGQGRDEQFF
>21|TRBJ2-3|TRBD2|TRBV11-2|NA
TGTGCCATCACTCCTTTAGTTCGGGCCTGGACTAGCGGGAGGAGTACAGATACACAGTATTTT
CAITPLVRAWTSGRSTDTQYF
>17|TRBJ2-4|NA|TRBV7-2|NA
TGTGCCAGCAGCTTCCGACTAACGGCCTTAGCCAAAAACATTCAGTACTTC
CASSFRLTALAKNIQYF
>14|TRBJ2-7|TRBD2|TRBV6-2/TRBV6-3|few
TGTGCCAGCTCATGCGGGACTAGCTCCTACGAGCAGTATTTC
CASSCGTSSYEQYF
>13|TRBJ2-3|NA|TRBV29-1|NA
TGCAGCGTTGATTCTCATAGGTCAGATACGCAGTATTTT
CSVDSHRSDTQYF
>15|TRBJ1-3|NA|TRBV4-1|many
TGCGCCAGCAGCCAAGAGTGGCAGTCTGGAAACACCATATATTTT
CASSQEWQSGNTIYF